Below, one T cell receptor beta chain is given with its context. Germline and junction disagree at one end, which may indicate a read error. These data are taken from a study of blood T cells in healthy people across ages. Alongside a J-beta primer mix, a sample-barcoded 5' primer served in a second PCR lasting roughly 6 to 11 cycles. MiXCR was run by TCRdb on the 5' RACE reads, yielding one entry per CDR3 protein. The sample shows hundreds of thousands of distinct CDR3 sequences, over 40% of them seen only once. Sequences were obtained from blood. This TCR derives from a woman of 80 years or more in good health.

Written as DNA, the CDR3 is TGTGCCTGCAGCTTTACTGAAAAACTGTTTTTT. Translation: CACSFTEKLFF. The V and J genes are TRBV7-9 and TRBJ1-4; D not certain. CDR3 length equals 11 residues. In germline, CDR1 is SEHNR, CDR2 FQNEAQ (reference sequence).